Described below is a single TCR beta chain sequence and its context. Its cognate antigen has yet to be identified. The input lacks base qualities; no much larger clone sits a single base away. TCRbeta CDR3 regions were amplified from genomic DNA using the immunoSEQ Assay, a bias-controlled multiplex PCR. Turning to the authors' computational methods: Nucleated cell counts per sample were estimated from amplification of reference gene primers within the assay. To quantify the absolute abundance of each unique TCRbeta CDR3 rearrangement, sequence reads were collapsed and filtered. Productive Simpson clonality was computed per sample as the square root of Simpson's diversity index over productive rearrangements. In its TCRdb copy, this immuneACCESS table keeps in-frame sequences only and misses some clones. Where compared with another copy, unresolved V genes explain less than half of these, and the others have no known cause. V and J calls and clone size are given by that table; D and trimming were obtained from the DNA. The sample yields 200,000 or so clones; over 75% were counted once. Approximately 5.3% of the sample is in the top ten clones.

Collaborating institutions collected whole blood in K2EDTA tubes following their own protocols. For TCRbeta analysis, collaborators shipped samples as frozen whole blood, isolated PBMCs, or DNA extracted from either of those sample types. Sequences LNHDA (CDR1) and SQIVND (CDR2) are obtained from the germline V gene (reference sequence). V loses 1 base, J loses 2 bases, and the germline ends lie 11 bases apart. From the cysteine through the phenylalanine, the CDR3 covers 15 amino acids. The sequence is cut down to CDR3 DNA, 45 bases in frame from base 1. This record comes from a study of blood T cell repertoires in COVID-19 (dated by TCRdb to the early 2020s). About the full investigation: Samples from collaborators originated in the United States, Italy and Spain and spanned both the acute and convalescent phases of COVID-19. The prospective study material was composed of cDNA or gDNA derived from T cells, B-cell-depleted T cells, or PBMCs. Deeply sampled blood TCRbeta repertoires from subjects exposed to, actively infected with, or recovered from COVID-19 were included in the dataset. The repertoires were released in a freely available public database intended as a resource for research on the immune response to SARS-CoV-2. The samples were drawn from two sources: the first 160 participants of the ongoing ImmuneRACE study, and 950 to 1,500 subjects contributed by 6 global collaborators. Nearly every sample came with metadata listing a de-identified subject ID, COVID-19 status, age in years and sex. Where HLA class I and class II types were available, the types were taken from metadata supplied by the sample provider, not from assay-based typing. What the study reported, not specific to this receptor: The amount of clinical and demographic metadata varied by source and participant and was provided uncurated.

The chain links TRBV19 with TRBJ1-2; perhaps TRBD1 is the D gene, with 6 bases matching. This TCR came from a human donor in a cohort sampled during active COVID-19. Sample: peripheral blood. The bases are TGTGCCAGTAGTATAGTCGGGACACCAAACTATGGCTACACCTTC. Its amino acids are CASSIVGTPNYGYTF.